This T cell receptor beta chain was profiled in a study of vaccination effects on CD4 cells after COVID-19. Across the study: Post-vaccine sampling occurred a median 72 days after the second dose. General study results and limits: Marked contraction was observed in infection-induced and vaccine-induced clones late after vaccination.

The V and J ends lost 3 bases and 1 base respectively, with 13 bases between them. Germline-derived CDR1 and CDR2 are SGHAT and FQNNGV. The CDR3 consists of 16 residues. On this clone itself: Its antigen is currently unknown.

After expansion with viral peptide pools in the ViraFEST assay, antigen-specific CD4+ T cells were sequenced. Cultured cells yielded isolated CD4+ T cells after 10 days. Two doses of either BNT162b2 or mRNA-1273 were given to each participant. Nucleocapsid antibodies stayed negative before and after vaccination, showing no earlier SARS-CoV-2 infection. With approximately 9.2 ug/ml peptides and about 9.7 IU/ml IL-2, approximately 2.2 million PBMC per well were cultured. The assay was immunoSEQ multiplex PCR, and TCRdb's table has in-frame clones only and misses some. This repertoire shows some 22,000 clones, 73% found once; its top ten account for 6.5% to 8%.

The chain recombines TRBV11-2 with TRBJ2-1; perhaps TRBD2 as D (6 bases). This TCR derives from a human donor who received a COVID-19 vaccine. The sample in question was CD4+ T cells from PBMCs cultured with SARS-CoV-2 spike peptides, obtained after COVID-19 vaccination. The CDR3 bases are TGTGCCAGCAGCTTCCAACCGGGACTTTCCTACAATGAGCAGTTCTTC. Its translation is CASSFQPGLSYNEQFF.